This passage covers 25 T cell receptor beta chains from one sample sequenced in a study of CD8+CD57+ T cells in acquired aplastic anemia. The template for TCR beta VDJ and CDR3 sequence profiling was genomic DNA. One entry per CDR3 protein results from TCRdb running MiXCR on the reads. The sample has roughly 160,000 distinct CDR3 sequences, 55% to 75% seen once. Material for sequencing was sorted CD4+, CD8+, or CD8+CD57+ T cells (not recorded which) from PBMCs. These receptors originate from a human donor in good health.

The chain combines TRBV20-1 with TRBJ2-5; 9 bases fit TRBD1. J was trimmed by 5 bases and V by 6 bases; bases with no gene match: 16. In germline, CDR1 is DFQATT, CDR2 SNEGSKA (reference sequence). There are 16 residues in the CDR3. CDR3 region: CSAKQGAQRVGETQYF. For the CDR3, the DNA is TGCAGTGCGAAACAGGGGGCGCAGCGAGTTGGGGAGACCCAGTACTTC.

The CDR3 coding sequence is TGTGCCATCAGTGAAGTACAGGGAGACAATGAGCAGTTCTTC. This codes for CAISEVQGDNEQFF. The V call is TRBV10-3, the J call TRBJ2-1; D possibly corresponds to TRBD1 (6 bases). V dropped 3 bases and J dropped 5 bases, with 11 bases sitting between them. The germline V gene has CDR1 ENHRY and CDR2 SYGVKD. This CDR3 contains 14 residues.

In DNA, the CDR3 is TGTGCCAGCAGTGAATTTGCGGGATCTTACAATGAGCAGTTCTTC. It specifies CASSEFAGSYNEQFF. The V call is TRBV2, the J call TRBJ2-1; D may be TRBD2 (6 bases). Deletions cut 2 bases from V and 4 bases from J, with 12 bases between. This CDR3 is 15 amino acids long. CDR1 SNHLY and CDR2 FYNNEI come from the germline V gene.

CDR3 loop: CAISDGVLQPQHF. The CDR3 DNA follows: TGTGCCATCAGTGACGGGGTGCTACAGCCCCAGCATTTT. The chain uses TRBV10-3 and TRBJ1-5; no clear D. This CDR3 is 13 amino acids long. Germline lookup yields CDR1 ENHRY and CDR2 SYGVKD. Trimming shortened V by 3 bases and J by 7 bases, and 10 bases separated the two germline ends.

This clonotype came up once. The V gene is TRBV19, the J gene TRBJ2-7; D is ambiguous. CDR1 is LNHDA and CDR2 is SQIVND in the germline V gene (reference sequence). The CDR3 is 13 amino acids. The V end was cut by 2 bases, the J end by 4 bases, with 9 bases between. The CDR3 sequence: CASSIQLGYEQYF. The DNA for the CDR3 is TGTGCCAGTAGTATACAGTTAGGGTACGAGCAGTACTTC.

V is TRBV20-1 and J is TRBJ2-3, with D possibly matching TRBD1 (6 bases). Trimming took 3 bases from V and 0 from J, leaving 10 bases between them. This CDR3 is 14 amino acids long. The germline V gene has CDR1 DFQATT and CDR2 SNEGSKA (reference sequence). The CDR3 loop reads CSASRTASTDTQYF. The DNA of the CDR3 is TGCAGTGCTAGTCGGACAGCTAGCACAGATACGCAGTATTTT.

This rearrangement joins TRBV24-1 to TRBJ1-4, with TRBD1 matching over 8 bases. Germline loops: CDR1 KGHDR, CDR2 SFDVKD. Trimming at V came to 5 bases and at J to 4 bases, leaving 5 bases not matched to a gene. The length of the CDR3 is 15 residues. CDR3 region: CATSVGTGRNEKLFF. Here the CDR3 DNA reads TGTGCCACCAGTGTCGGGACAGGTCGTAATGAAAAACTGTTTTTT.

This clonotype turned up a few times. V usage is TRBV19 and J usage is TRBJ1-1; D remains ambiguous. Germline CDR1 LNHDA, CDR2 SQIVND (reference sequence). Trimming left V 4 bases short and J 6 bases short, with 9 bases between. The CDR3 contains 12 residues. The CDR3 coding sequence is TGTGCCAGTAGTACCGCCGTCGCTGAAGCTTTCTTT. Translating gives CASSTAVAEAFF.

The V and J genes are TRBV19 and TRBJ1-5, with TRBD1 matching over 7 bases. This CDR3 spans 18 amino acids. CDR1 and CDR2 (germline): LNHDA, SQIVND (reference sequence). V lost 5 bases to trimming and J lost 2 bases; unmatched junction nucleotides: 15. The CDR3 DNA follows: TGTGCCAGTAGTCCCGCAGGGCTCAGGGGGGGAGGCAATCAGCCCCAGCATTTT. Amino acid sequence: CASSPAGLRGGGNQPQHF.

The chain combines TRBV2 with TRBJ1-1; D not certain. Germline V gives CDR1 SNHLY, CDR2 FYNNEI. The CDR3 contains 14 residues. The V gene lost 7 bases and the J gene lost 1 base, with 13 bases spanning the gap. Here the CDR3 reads CASTTYPENTEAFF. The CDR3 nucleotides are TGTGCCAGCACCACCTACCCAGAGAACACTGAAGCTTTCTTT. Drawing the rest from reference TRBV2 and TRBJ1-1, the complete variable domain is EPEVTQTPSHQVTQMGQEVILRCVPISNHLYFYWYRQILGQKVEFLVSFYNNEISEKSEIFDDQFSVERPDGSNFTLKIRSTKLEDSAMYFCASTTYPENTEAFFGQGTRLTVV.

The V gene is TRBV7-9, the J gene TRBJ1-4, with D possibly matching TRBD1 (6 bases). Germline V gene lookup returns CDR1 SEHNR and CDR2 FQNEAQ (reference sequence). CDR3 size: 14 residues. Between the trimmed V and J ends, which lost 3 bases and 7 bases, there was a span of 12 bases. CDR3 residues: CASSFGGGSEKLFF. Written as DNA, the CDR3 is TGTGCCAGCAGCTTTGGAGGGGGAAGTGAAAAACTGTTTTTT.

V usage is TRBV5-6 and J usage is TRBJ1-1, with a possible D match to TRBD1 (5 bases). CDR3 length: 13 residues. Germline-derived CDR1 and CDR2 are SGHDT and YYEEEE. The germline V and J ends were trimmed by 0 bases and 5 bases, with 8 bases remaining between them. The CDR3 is CASSLAGWTEAFF. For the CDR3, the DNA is TGTGCCAGCAGCTTGGCAGGGTGGACTGAAGCTTTCTTT.

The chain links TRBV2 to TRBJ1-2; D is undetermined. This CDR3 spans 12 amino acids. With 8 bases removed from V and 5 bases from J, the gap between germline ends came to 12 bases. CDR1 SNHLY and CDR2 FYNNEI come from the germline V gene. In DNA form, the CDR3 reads TGTGCCAGCGTAGACGACGGGTATGGCTACACCTTC. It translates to CASVDDGYGYTF.

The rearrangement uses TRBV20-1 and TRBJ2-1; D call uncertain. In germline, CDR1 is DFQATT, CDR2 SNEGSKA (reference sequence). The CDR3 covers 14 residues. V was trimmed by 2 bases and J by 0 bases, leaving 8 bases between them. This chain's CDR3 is CSARRQSSYNEQFF. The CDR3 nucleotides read TGCAGTGCTAGACGCCAAAGCTCCTACAATGAGCAGTTCTTC.

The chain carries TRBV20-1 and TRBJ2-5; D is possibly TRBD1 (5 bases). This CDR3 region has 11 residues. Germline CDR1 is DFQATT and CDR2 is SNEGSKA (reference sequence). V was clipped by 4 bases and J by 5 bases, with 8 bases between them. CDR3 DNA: TGCAGTGCTACAGGGCAGGAGACCCAGTACTTC. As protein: CSATGQETQYF.

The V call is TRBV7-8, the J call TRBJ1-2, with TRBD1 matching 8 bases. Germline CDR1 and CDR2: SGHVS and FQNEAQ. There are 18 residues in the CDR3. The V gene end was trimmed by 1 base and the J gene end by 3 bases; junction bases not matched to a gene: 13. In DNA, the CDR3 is TGTGCCAGCAGCTTAGGGGGAAATCCTCAGGGGGCCGACTATGGCTACACCTTC. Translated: CASSLGGNPQGADYGYTF.

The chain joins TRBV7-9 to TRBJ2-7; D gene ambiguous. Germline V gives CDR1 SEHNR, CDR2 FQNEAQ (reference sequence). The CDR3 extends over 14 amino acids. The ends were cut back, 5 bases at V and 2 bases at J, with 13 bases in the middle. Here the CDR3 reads CASSTQDGPYEQYF. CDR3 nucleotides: TGTGCCAGCAGCACCCAGGACGGGCCCTACGAGCAGTACTTC.

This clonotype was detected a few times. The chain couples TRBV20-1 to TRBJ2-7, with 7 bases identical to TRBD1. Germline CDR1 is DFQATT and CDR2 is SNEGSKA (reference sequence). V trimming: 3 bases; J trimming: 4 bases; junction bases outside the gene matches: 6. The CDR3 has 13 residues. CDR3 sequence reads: CSARQTGSYEQYF. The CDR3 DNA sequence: TGCAGTGCTAGGCAGACAGGGAGTTACGAGCAGTACTTC.

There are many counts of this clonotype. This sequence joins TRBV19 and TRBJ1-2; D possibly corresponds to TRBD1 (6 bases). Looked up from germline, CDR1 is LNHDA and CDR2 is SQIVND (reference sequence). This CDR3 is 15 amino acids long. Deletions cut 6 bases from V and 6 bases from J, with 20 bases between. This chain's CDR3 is CASSPGGGRRNGYTF. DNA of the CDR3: TGTGCCAGTAGCCCGGGGGGGGGGCGTAGGAATGGCTACACCTTC.

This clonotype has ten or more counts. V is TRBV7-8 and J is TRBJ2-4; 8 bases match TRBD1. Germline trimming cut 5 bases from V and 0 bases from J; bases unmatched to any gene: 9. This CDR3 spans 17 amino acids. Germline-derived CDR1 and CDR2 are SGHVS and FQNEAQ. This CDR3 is CASSHGQGWVAKNIQYF. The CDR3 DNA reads TGTGCCAGCAGCCACGGACAGGGCTGGGTAGCCAAAAACATTCAGTACTTC.

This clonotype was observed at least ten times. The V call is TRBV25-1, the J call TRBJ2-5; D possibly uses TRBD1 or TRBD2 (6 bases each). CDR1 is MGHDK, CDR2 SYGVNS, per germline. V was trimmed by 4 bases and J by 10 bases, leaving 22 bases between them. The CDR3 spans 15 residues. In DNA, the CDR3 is TGTGCCAGCAGTGCTCTAACTCCTCCGAGGGGGGACCAGTACTTC. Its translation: CASSALTPPRGDQYF.

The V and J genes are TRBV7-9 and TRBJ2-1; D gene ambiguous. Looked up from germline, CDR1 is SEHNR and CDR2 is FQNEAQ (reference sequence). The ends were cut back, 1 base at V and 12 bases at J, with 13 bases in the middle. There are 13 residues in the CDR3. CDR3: CASSLDPGQRQFF. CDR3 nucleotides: TGTGCCAGCAGCTTAGACCCAGGCCAAAGGCAGTTCTTC.

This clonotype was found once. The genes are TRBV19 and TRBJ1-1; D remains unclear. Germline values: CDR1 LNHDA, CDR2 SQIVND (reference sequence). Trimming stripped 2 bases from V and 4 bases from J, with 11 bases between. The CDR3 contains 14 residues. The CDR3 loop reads CASSIYGSGTEAFF. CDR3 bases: TGTGCCAGTAGTATATATGGTTCGGGCACTGAAGCTTTCTTT.

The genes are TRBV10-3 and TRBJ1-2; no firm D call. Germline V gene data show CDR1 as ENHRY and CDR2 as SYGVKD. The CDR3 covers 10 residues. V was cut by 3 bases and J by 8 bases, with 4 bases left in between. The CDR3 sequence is CAISEEGYTF. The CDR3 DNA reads TGTGCCATCAGTGAAGAAGGCTACACCTTC.

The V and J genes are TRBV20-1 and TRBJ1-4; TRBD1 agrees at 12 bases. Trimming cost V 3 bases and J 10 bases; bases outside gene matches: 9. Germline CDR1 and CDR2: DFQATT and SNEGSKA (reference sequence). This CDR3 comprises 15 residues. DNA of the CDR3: TGCAGTGCTAGGGGACAGGGGGCATGGTACGGAAAACTGTTTTTT. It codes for CSARGQGAWYGKLFF.